This T cell receptor (beta chain) was captured by sequencing in a study of cytomegalovirus exposure and HLA in healthy donors. Study outcomes and limitations: Available immune exposure information was restricted to CMV serostatus only. When analyzed later, a missense DCLRE1C variant was found to be linked to TCR beta V- and J-gene trimming. Roughly uniform sequencing depth across donors was assumed, possibly incorrectly. When analyzed later, the rates of TCR association showed variation by HLA locus, with DRB1 the most and HLA-C the fewest.

Remarks on this clone: Its antigen is not identified.

The J segment lost 0 bases and the V segment lost 7 bases, leaving 12 bases of the junction unmatched. Germline V gives CDR1 SEHNR, CDR2 FQNEAQ (reference sequence). This CDR3 contains 16 residues. Primers: 60 Vbeta forward and 13 Jbeta reverse. Generated by immunoSEQ multiplex PCR, the TCRdb table keeps only in-frame clones and is missing some. This sample has approximately 170,000 clones; roughly 80% occur once, and the top ten carry around 4.7%. The clonotype was recovered from a male donor in good health and CMV-seronegative. This chain joins TRBV7-9 and TRBJ2-7; TRBD1 agrees at 7 bases. The sequenced material came from PBMCs. The CDR3 DNA reads TGTGCCAGCAAAAATCCCCCGGGACAGAGCTCCTACGAGCAGTACTTC. Encoded protein: CASKNPPGQSSYEQYF.